This entry concerns a single T cell receptor (beta chain). Its antigen is as yet unknown. V shed 6 bases, J shed 10 bases, and the junction held 7 bases outside the gene matches. The CDR3 is 13 residues long. Germline CDR1 is MRHNA and CDR2 is SNTAGT. The data originate from a study of identifying expanded T cells in peripheral blood. General study findings and limits: Clone count variance between approximately two-week samples rose with total template count. Over approximately two and four weeks, about 15 and 18 clones changed, versus around 1.3 between replicates.

Using immunoSEQ multiplex PCR, the repertoire was profiled, and TCRdb retains in-frame clones only, with some absent. The repertoire holds 70,000 to 95,000 clones, about nine tenths seen once, with approximately 3.9% in the top ten. The rearrangement uses TRBV6-4 and TRBJ1-1; 11 bases are shared with TRBD1. This sequence originates from a person aged 18 to 75 in good health. Sequencing was carried out using blood. CDR3 sequence: CASSSGTGGSAFF. The CDR3 DNA sequence: TGTGCCAGCAGCTCCGGGACAGGGGGTTCAGCTTTCTTT.